This TCR beta chain was documented in a study of blood T cell repertoires in COVID-19. Study-wide context: Samples of COVID-19 (acute and convalescent) were obtained from the United States, Italy and Spain. PBMCs, B-cell-depleted T cells, or T cells were the source of the cDNA or gDNA that made up the material.

The protocol was immunoSEQ multiplex PCR, while the TCRdb copy is restricted to in-frame clones and leaves out a portion. The sample gives about 360,000 clones, around 86% of which show up once; over 2.5% is in the top ten. The V gene end was trimmed by 8 bases and the J gene end by 8 bases; junction bases not matched to a gene: 5. CDR1 MDHEN and CDR2 SYDVKM come from the germline V gene. The CDR3 has 12 amino acids. This sequence originates from a human donor in a cohort sampled during active COVID-19. This chain links TRBV28 with TRBJ1-2; 10 bases are a match to TRBD1. Sequenced material: peripheral blood. This CDR3 reads CASRTGGEGYTF. The CDR3 DNA sequence: TGTGCCAGCCGGACAGGGGGTGAGGGCTACACCTTC.